The rows below give T cell receptor beta chains drawn from one sample of a study of neurological immune-mediated disorders. MiXCR was run by TCRdb on the 5' RACE reads, yielding one entry per CDR3 protein. The data contain just under 60,000 distinct CDR3 sequences, less than 2.5% of them singletons. Sample: PBMCs. The receptors derive from a man in his fifties or sixties with multiple sclerosis. Both conserved end residues are part of each CDR3. D genes are given only for firm matches. Only part of the rows carry a size: once, few, many, or a class if the clone is expanded.

D gene,J gene,clone size,V gene,CDR3 protein,CDR3 DNA
NA,TRBJ2-7,many,TRBV7-2,CASSLVHVFSYEQYF,TGTGCCAGCAGCTTAGTTCATGTATTTTCCTACGAGCAGTACTTC
NA,TRBJ1-3,many,TRBV12-3/TRBV12-4,CASSVPANTIYF,TGTGCCAGCAGTGTCCCGGCGAACACCATATATTTT
TRBD1,TRBJ2-4,many,TRBV6-5,CASSLDRGWGNIQYF,TGTGCCAGCAGCTTGGACAGGGGGTGGGGAAACATTCAGTACTTC
NA,TRBJ2-3,many,TRBV20-1,CSAKLGDTQYF,TGCAGTGCTAAACTAGGCGATACGCAGTATTTT
TRBD2,TRBJ2-7,many,TRBV12-3/TRBV12-4,CASSWKRGVSYEQYF,TGTGCCAGCAGTTGGAAGCGGGGGGTCTCCTACGAGCAGTACTTC
NA,TRBJ1-1,many,TRBV11-2,CASSLGGTKNTEAFF,TGTGCCAGCAGCTTAGGGGGCACTAAAAACACTGAAGCTTTCTTT
TRBD1,TRBJ1-1,many,TRBV3-1,CASSQRWDRGPTEAFF,TGTGCCAGCAGCCAACGCTGGGACAGGGGGCCCACTGAAGCTTTCTTT
NA,TRBJ1-3,many,TRBV29-1,CSVDGNSGNTIYF,TGCAGCGTTGATGGCAACTCTGGAAACACCATATATTTT
NA,TRBJ1-5,many,TRBV20-1,CSASIEAQSRPQHF,TGCAGTGCCAGCATTGAGGCTCAATCACGGCCCCAGCATTTT
NA,TRBJ2-5,many,TRBV5-1,CASSLALGRGQETQYF,TGCGCCAGCAGCTTGGCCCTCGGGCGGGGACAAGAGACCCAGTACTTC
NA,TRBJ2-5,many,TRBV5-1,CANSLIGIEETQYF,TGCGCCAACAGCTTGATCGGTATTGAAGAGACCCAGTACTTC
NA,TRBJ2-1,many,TRBV7-6,CASSLDNEQFF,TGTGCCAGCAGCTTAGACAATGAGCAGTTCTTC
NA,TRBJ1-4,many,TRBV5-6,CASSLMSGPLFF,TGTGCCAGCAGCCTCATGAGTGGTCCACTGTTTTTT
NA,TRBJ2-1,many,TRBV19,CASSIGATNEQFF,TGTGCCAGTAGTATAGGCGCAACCAATGAGCAGTTCTTC
TRBD1,TRBJ1-4,many,TRBV3-1,CASSQDLQGVKEKLFF,TGTGCCAGCAGCCAAGACCTACAGGGGGTTAAGGAAAAACTGTTTTTT
NA,TRBJ1-1,many,TRBV9,CASSTYTGNTEAFF,TGTGCCAGCAGCACCTATACAGGGAACACTGAAGCTTTCTTT
TRBD2,TRBJ2-2,many,TRBV5-1,CASSPSGGHGELFF,TGCGCCAGCAGCCCTAGCGGGGGGCACGGGGAGCTGTTTTTT
TRBD1,TRBJ1-5,many,TRBV7-2,CASSLRTGNNQPQHF,TGTGCCAGCAGCTTAAGGACAGGGAACAATCAGCCCCAGCATTTT
TRBD2,TRBJ2-1,many,TRBV7-2,CASSLKLLAGGDYNEQFF,TGTGCCAGCAGCTTAAAGTTACTAGCGGGGGGGGATTACAATGAGCAGTTCTTC
TRBD1,TRBJ1-6,few,TRBV10-3,CAIAGTGNSTLNF,TGTGCCATCGCCGGGACAGGGAATTCAACCCTCAACTTT
NA,TRBJ1-2,many,TRBV29-1,CSVEDPGANGYTF,TGCAGCGTTGAAGATCCAGGGGCGAATGGCTACACCTTC
NA,TRBJ2-5,many,TRBV7-8,CASTSGVRWETQYF,TGTGCCAGCACGTCAGGGGTCCGTTGGGAGACCCAGTACTTC
NA,TRBJ2-6,many,TRBV18,CASSEQGLSSGANVLTF,TGTGCCAGCTCAGAACAGGGCCTAAGCTCTGGGGCCAACGTCCTGACTTTC
NA,TRBJ2-7,many,TRBV27,CASSLSGGPGYEQYF,TGTGCCAGCAGTTTATCCGGGGGGCCGGGGTACGAGCAGTACTTC
NA,TRBJ2-1,many,TRBV20-1,CSATQGAGSYNEQFF,TGCAGTGCTACCCAAGGAGCCGGCTCCTACAATGAGCAGTTCTTC
TRBD1,TRBJ1-2,many,TRBV20-1,CSATRDRVFGGYTF,TGCAGTGCTACCCGGGACAGGGTTTTTGGTGGCTACACCTTC
NA,TRBJ1-3,many,TRBV28,CASSSMSRGRGGNTIYF,TGTGCCAGCAGTTCTATGTCAAGGGGCAGGGGTGGAAACACCATATATTTT
NA,TRBJ1-2,many,TRBV5-1,CASSYRETNYGYTF,TGCGCCAGCAGCTACAGGGAGACCAACTATGGCTACACCTTC
NA,TRBJ1-5,NA,TRBV2,CASREQGINQPQHF,TGTGCCAGCAGGGAACAGGGCATCAATCAGCCCCAGCATTTT
NA,TRBJ1-6,many,TRBV5-1,CASSPDRKSPLHF,TGCGCCAGCAGCCCCGACAGGAAATCACCCCTCCACTTT
NA,TRBJ2-3,many,TRBV18,CASSPGASTDTQYF,TGTGCCAGCTCACCCGGGGCTAGCACAGATACGCAGTATTTT
NA,TRBJ1-6,many,TRBV3-1,CASSQGQGYNSPLHF,TGTGCCAGCAGCCAAGGGCAGGGTTATAATTCACCCCTCCACTTT
TRBD1,TRBJ1-5,many,TRBV5-5,CASSSLHRDRVSEQPQHF,TGTGCCAGCAGCTCCCTACACCGGGACAGGGTTAGTGAACAGCCCCAGCATTTT
TRBD2,TRBJ2-3,many,TRBV5-1,CASSIGTSGGGDTQYF,TGCGCCAGCAGCATCGGGACTAGCGGGGGGGGAGATACGCAGTATTTT
TRBD2,TRBJ2-5,many,TRBV6-2/TRBV6-3,CASSSPGMRGLETQYF,TGTGCCAGCAGTTCCCCAGGGATGCGGGGGTTGGAGACCCAGTACTTC
TRBD2,TRBJ2-1,many,TRBV7-2,CASSSLTSGEQFF,TGTGCCAGCAGCTCGCTGACTAGCGGGGAACAGTTCTTC
TRBD2,TRBJ2-5,many,TRBV4-1,CASSQDGAGVQETQYF,TGCGCCAGCAGCCAAGACGGCGCGGGGGTCCAAGAGACCCAGTACTTC
TRBD1,TRBJ1-4,many,TRBV12-3/TRBV12-4,CASSLDGTGVEKLFF,TGTGCCAGCAGTTTAGACGGGACAGGGGTTGAAAAACTGTTTTTT
NA,TRBJ2-7,many,TRBV25-1,CASSRGGAYEQYF,TGTGCCAGCAGTAGGGGCGGAGCCTACGAGCAGTACTTC
NA,TRBJ2-5,many,TRBV20-1,CSARDPWGAATQYF,TGCAGTGCTAGAGATCCTTGGGGGGCAGCGACCCAGTACTTC
NA,TRBJ2-1,many,TRBV5-1,CASSQDTSSYNEQFF,TGCGCCAGCAGCCAGGACACGAGCTCCTACAATGAGCAGTTCTTC
TRBD2,TRBJ2-3,many,TRBV27,CASSPGTSRQYF,TGTGCCAGCAGTCCCGGGACTAGCAGGCAGTATTTT
NA,TRBJ2-1,many,TRBV20-1,CSANLISGAGIEQFF,TGCAGTGCGAACCTAATTTCGGGGGCCGGTATTGAGCAGTTCTTC
NA,TRBJ2-3,many,TRBV29-1,CSVVGGQITDTQYF,TGCAGCGTTGTGGGGGGACAAATCACAGATACGCAGTATTTT
TRBD1,TRBJ1-2,many,TRBV12-5,CASGVGTGFGGYTF,TGTGCTAGTGGTGTCGGGACAGGCTTTGGTGGCTACACCTTC
TRBD1,TRBJ2-7,many,TRBV10-1,CAIPGQGRPYEQYF,TGCGCCATTCCGGGACAGGGAAGACCCTACGAGCAGTACTTC
NA,TRBJ2-6,many,TRBV29-1,CSVDRGSGANVLTF,TGCAGCGTTGATAGGGGGTCTGGGGCCAACGTCCTGACTTTC
NA,TRBJ2-3,many,TRBV20-1,CSARLTTRADTQYF,TGCAGTGCTAGGCTCACCACCCGGGCAGATACGCAGTATTTT
TRBD2,TRBJ2-7,many,TRBV7-2,CASSLGMPPASGGLQYF,TGTGCCAGCAGCTTAGGTATGCCCCCGGCTAGCGGGGGCCTTCAGTACTTC
NA,TRBJ1-1,many,TRBV20-1,CSASRTLEAFF,TGCAGTGCGTCTCGGACGCTTGAAGCTTTCTTT
NA,TRBJ2-2,many,TRBV5-1,CASSLVGSTGELFF,TGCGCCAGCAGCTTGGTGGGTAGTACCGGGGAGCTGTTTTTT
TRBD2,TRBJ2-6,many,TRBV5-8,CASAGGGHRSGANVLTF,TGTGCCAGCGCGGGAGGGGGACACCGCTCTGGGGCCAACGTCCTGACTTTC
NA,TRBJ2-7,many,TRBV10-1,CASRVPGLFGEQYF,TGCGCCAGCAGGGTCCCGGGATTGTTCGGCGAGCAGTACTTC
TRBD1,TRBJ2-3,many,TRBV5-1,CASSLKYRGRIGTDTQYF,TGCGCCAGCAGCTTGAAGTACAGGGGGCGAATCGGCACAGATACGCAGTATTTT